A selection of T cell receptor beta chains follows, all from one sample in a study of PD-1 blockade in classical Hodgkin lymphoma. Sequencing used immunoSEQ multiplex PCR; TCRdb keeps in-frame clones, though not all of them. The sample consists of tens of thousands of clones, less than 90% of them appearing once. The starting material was CD4+ T cells from blood, obtained at baseline. The receptors stem from a human donor with classical Hodgkin lymphoma. The CDR3 runs from the conserved cysteine through the conserved F or W. Each record gives: clone size, V gene, D gene, J gene, CDR3 protein, CDR3 DNA. A D gene is named only where the DNA matches it firmly. Only some rows state a clone size, as once, few, many or a class for expanded clones.

-,TRBV7-2,-,TRBJ2-1,CASSLGGARDTNEQFF,TGTGCCAGCAGCCTTGGGGGGGCAAGGGATACCAATGAGCAGTTCTTC
-,TRBV30,TRBD2,TRBJ2-1,CAWRLAGHNEQFF,TGTGCCTGGAGACTAGCGGGACACAATGAGCAGTTCTTC
-,TRBV12-5,-,TRBJ2-5,CASGGGQPYQETQYF,TGTGCTAGTGGGGGGGGACAGCCTTATCAAGAGACCCAGTACTTC
-,TRBV7-2,-,TRBJ2-3,CASSLSAATDTQYF,TGTGCCAGCAGCTTAAGTGCAGCCACAGATACGCAGTATTTT
-,TRBV7-2,-,TRBJ1-1,CASSLGQNTEAFF,TGTGCCAGCAGCTTAGGCCAGAACACTGAAGCTTTCTTT
-,TRBV29-1,TRBD1,TRBJ1-5,CSVGDSITQPQHF,TGCAGCGTTGGGGACAGTATAACTCAGCCCCAGCATTTT
-,TRBV12-5,-,TRBJ2-5,CASGGEYQETQYF,TGTGCTAGTGGTGGAGAGTACCAAGAGACCCAGTACTTC
-,TRBV27,-,TRBJ2-6,CASSSRNSGANVLTF,TGTGCCAGCAGTTCACGTAACTCTGGGGCCAACGTCCTGACTTTC
-,TRBV5-1,TRBD1,TRBJ1-6,CASSLSGQGNNSPLHF,TGCGCCAGCAGCTTAAGTGGACAGGGCAATAATTCACCCCTCCACTTT
-,TRBV15,TRBD1,TRBJ2-7,CATSREQGESYEQYF,TGTGCCACCAGCAGAGAGCAGGGGGAATCCTACGAGCAGTACTTC
once,TRBV5-1,-,TRBJ2-3,CASSLGISGGGDTQYF,TGCGCCAGCAGCTTGGGAATTAGCGGAGGGGGAGATACGCAGTATTTT
-,TRBV5-1,-,TRBJ2-7,CASSFGGSYEQYF,TGCGCCAGCAGCTTCGGGGGCTCCTACGAGCAGTACTTC
-,TRBV5-4,-,TRBJ1-4,CASSLAGEKLFF,TGTGCCAGCAGCTTGGCAGGCGAAAAACTGTTTTTT
-,TRBV5-4,TRBD1,TRBJ2-1,CASSPGQGSYNEQFF,TGTGCCAGCAGCCCCGGACAGGGCTCCTACAATGAGCAGTTCTTC
few,TRBV14,-,TRBJ2-1,CASSPTVFEQFF,TGTGCCAGCAGCCCAACAGTCTTTGAGCAGTTCTTC
-,TRBV28,-,TRBJ1-4,CASSLWYGTNEKLFF,TGTGCCAGCAGTTTATGGTACGGTACTAATGAAAAACTGTTTTTT
-,TRBV14,TRBD2,TRBJ2-2,CASSQDHTRLAGGELFF,TGTGCCAGCAGCCAAGATCACACCAGACTAGCGGGCGGGGAGCTGTTTTTT
-,TRBV27,TRBD2,TRBJ2-7,CASSSGGSGNYEQYF,TGTGCCAGCAGTTCGGGGGGTAGCGGGAACTACGAGCAGTACTTC
-,TRBV27,-,TRBJ2-3,CASSPLYTDTQYF,TGTGCCAGCAGCCCTTTATACACAGATACGCAGTATTTT
-,TRBV12-5,TRBD1,TRBJ2-6,CASGLVGTVPRSGANVLTF,TGTGCTAGTGGTTTGGTAGGGACAGTTCCTAGATCTGGGGCCAACGTCCTGACTTTC
-,TRBV30,TRBD1,TRBJ2-7,CAWTHRGQGVYEQYF,TGTGCCTGGACCCACCGGGGACAGGGGGTCTACGAGCAGTACTTC
-,TRBV11-3,-,TRBJ2-1,CASSAHLSVGLHNEQFF,TGTGCCAGCAGCGCTCATCTAAGTGTCGGGCTTCACAATGAGCAGTTCTTC
-,TRBV18,-,TRBJ2-2,CASSPDLAGELFF,TGTGCCAGCTCACCAGACCTAGCCGGGGAGCTGTTTTTT
-,TRBV11-1,TRBD2,TRBJ2-3,CASSLPGLASTDTQYF,TGTGCCAGCAGCTTACCGGGACTAGCGAGCACAGATACGCAGTATTTT
-,TRBV6-5,-,TRBJ1-5,CASSYSWSKPQHF,TGTGCCAGCAGTTACTCGTGGTCAAAGCCCCAGCATTTT
-,TRBV7-9,TRBD2,TRBJ2-7,CASSLVGGRDNEQYF,TGTGCCAGCAGCTTAGTTGGCGGGAGAGACAACGAGCAGTACTTC